A selection of T cell receptor beta chains follows, all from one sample in a study of T cell responses to AZD1222 COVID-19 vaccine. Sequencing used immunoSEQ multiplex PCR; TCRdb keeps in-frame clones, though not all of them. In the table there are fewer than 150,000 clones, roughly 92% of which are singletons. The specimen was peripheral blood, collected on day 0 of AZD1222 vaccination. The source of these receptors is an adult in good health. Each CDR3 is given with its conserved first and last residue. The order of the fields is V gene, J gene, CDR3 protein.

>TRBV2|TRBJ1-6
CASSEGRYNSPLHF
>TRBV10-1|TRBJ1-1
CASSESGENTEAFF
>TRBV5-1|TRBJ1-6
CASSPGNGVNNSPLHF
>TRBV12-5|TRBJ2-1
CASGLRLNGNNEQFF
>TRBV12-3/TRBV12-4|TRBJ1-5
CASSLGARQPQHF
>TRBV5-4|TRBJ2-7
CASSSQGYEQYF
>TRBV6-5|TRBJ2-5
CASSYSKGQGGETQYF
>TRBV18|TRBJ2-1
CASSPRAGQGAVEQFF
>TRBV7-8|TRBJ1-6
CASSRQGQSSPLHF
>TRBV7-9|TRBJ2-7
CASSLDGPQQYF
>TRBV9|TRBJ1-3
CASSVTGNSGNTIYF
>TRBV29-1|TRBJ1-2
CSVGLGDYGYTF
>TRBV10-2|TRBJ2-5
CASLGDRVMGETQYF
>TRBV28|TRBJ2-1
CASSPGGGQGLNEQFF
>TRBV7-2|TRBJ2-1
CASSTSSSGYNEQFF
>TRBV29-1|TRBJ1-2
CSVVPTANYGAF
>TRBV7-2|TRBJ2-3
CASSLPGGGTDTQYF
>TRBV24-1|TRBJ2-1
CATSDPHRGRNEQFF
>TRBV12-3/TRBV12-4|TRBJ1-1
CASKRGAFF
>TRBV7-3|TRBJ1-4
CASSSRDRGTNEKLFF
>TRBV15|TRBJ1-4
CATSSLRDRSQRKLFF
>TRBV7-9|TRBJ2-7
CASSASGGFYEQYF
>TRBV15|TRBJ1-2
CATSRAPPGLGYTF
>TRBV6-1|TRBJ1-2
CASSEASHRRPSYGYTF
>TRBV12-3/TRBV12-4|TRBJ2-7
CASSLDSPYEQYF
>TRBV9|TRBJ1-2
CASSVVGVEGRYTF
>TRBV5-6|TRBJ1-2
CASSPGDYGYTF
>TRBV10-3|TRBJ1-1
CAISESGWGIDTEAFF
>TRBV4-2|TRBJ1-2
CASSQSRVSSGGNGYTF
>TRBV10-3|TRBJ1-2
CAIRGLPRGYTF
>TRBV10-3|TRBJ1-2
CAISAGGENYGYTF
>TRBV19|TRBJ1-2
CASTTLGQGKRNYGYTF
>TRBV6-1|TRBJ1-2
CASSEGGQIYGYTF
>TRBV6-5|TRBJ1-1
CASSYLTGAGTEAFF
>TRBV11-2|TRBJ2-5
CASSPSGPSGETQYF
>TRBV10-1|TRBJ2-7
CASSDGRGLYF